The T cell receptor beta chain under discussion was sequenced for a study of regulatory T cells in long-lasting Graves disease. General observations from the study: Limited sample numbers may have lowered accuracy. Thyroid tissue was not sampled; only peripheral blood was.

Arm-PCR with iRepertoire HTBI primers amplified the CDR3 regions for these TCR beta libraries. Each CDR3 protein is one row after TCRdb ran MiXCR on the multiplex PCR reads. In the table there are about 660,000 distinct CDR3 sequences, approximately 29% of which are singletons. On this clonotype: Its antigen remains unidentified.

After removal of 2 bases from V and 5 bases from J, the junction contained 9 bases not matched to a gene. The V gene's germline CDR1 is DFQATT and CDR2 SNEGSKA (reference sequence). CDR3 length: 15 amino acids. As for time point: persistent/refractory GD, antithyroid drugs over 5 years with positive TRAb. The TCR library was made from RNA that had been extracted from PBMCs in TRIzol. The sample here was peripheral blood mononuclear cells (PBMCs), taken when the disease was refractory, from a patient treated with antithyroid drugs. V usage is TRBV20-1 and J usage is TRBJ2-5, with TRBD2 matching over 9 bases. This TCR came from a female donor with Graves disease. In DNA form, the CDR3 reads TGCAGTGCTAGATTATCTAGCGGGATTAGCGAGACCCAGTACTTC. Amino acids: CSARLSSGISETQYF.